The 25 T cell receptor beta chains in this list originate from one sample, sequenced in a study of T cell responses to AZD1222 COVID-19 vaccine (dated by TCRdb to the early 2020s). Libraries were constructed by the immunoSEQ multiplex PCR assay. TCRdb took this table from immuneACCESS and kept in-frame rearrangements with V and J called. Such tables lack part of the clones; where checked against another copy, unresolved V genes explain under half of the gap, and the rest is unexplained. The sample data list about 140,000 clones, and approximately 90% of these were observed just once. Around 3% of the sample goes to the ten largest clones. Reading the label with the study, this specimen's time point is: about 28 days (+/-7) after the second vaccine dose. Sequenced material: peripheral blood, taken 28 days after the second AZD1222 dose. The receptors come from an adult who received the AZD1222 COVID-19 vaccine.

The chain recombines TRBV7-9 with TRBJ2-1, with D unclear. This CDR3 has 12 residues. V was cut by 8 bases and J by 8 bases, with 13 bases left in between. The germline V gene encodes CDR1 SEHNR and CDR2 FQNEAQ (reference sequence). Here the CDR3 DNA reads TGTGCCAGCTCCAACCCGGCGGATGAGCAGTTCTTC. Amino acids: CASSNPADEQFF. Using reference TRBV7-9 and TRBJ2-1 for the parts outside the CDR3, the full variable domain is DTGVSQNPRHKITKRGQNVTFRCDPISEHNRLYWYRQTLGQGPEFLTYFQNEAQLEKSRLLSDRFSAERPKGSFSTLEIQRTEQGDSAMYLCASSNPADEQFFGPGTRLTVL.

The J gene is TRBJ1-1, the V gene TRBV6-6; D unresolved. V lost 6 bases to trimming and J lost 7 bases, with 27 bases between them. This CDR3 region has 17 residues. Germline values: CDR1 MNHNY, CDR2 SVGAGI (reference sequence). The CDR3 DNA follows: TGTGCCAGCAGACGAACTCCCGTTCGGGCTATCCCTTTTGAAGCTTTCTTT. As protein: CASRRTPVRAIPFEAFF.

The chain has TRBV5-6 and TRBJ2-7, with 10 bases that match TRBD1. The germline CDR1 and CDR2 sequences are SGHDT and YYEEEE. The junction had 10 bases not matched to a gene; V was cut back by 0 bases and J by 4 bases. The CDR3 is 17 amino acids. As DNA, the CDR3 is TGTGCCAGCAGCTTGGGCCCCACGGGACAGGGGTCATACGAGCAGTACTTC. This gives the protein CASSLGPTGQGSYEQYF.

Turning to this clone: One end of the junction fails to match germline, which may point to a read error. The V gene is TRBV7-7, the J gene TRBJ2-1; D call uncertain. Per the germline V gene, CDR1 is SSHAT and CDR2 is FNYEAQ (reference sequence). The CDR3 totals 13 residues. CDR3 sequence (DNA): TGTGCTAGCAGCTTAGATCGGTTCAATGAGCAGTTCTTC. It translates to CASSLDRFNEQFF. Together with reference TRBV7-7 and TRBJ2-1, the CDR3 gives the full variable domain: GAGVSQSPRYKVTKRGQDVTLRCDPISSHATLYWYQQALGQGPEFLTYFNYEAQPDKSGLPSDRFSAERPEGSISTLTIQRTEQRDSAMYRCASSLDRFNEQFFGPGTRLTVL.

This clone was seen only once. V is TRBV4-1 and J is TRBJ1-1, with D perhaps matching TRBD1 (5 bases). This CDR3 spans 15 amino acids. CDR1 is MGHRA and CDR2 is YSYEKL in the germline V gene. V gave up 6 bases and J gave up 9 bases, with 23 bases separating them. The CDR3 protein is CASSNTLTAVWKAFF. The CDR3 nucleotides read TGCGCCAGCAGTAACACCCTGACAGCCGTATGGAAAGCTTTCTTT.

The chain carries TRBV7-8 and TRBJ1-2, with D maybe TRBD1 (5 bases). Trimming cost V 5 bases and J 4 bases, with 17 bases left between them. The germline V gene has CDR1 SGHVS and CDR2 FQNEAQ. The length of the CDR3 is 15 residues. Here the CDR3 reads CASSQRDPVGYGYTF. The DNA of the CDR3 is TGTGCCAGCAGCCAAAGGGACCCCGTTGGCTATGGCTACACCTTC.

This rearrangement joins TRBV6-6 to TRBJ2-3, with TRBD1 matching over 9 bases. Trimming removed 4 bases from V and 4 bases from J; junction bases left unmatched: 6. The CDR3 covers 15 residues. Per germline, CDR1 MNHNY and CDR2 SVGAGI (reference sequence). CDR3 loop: CASSSKGQGPDTQYF. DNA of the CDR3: TGTGCCAGCAGTTCGAAGGGACAGGGTCCAGATACGCAGTATTTT.

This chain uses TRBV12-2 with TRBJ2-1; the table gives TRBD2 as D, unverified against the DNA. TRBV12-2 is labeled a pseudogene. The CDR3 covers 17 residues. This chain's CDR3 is CASRLSLLAELNNEQFF. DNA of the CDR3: TGTGCAAGTCGCTTAAGCCTCCTAGCAGAGTTAAACAATGAGCAGTTCTTC.

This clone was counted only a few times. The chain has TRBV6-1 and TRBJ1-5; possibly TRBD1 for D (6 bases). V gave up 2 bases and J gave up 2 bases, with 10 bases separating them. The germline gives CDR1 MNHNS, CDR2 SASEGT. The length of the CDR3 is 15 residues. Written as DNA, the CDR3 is TGTGCCAGCAGTGAATCGTCAGGGGGCAATCAGCCCCAGCATTTT. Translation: CASSESSGGNQPQHF.

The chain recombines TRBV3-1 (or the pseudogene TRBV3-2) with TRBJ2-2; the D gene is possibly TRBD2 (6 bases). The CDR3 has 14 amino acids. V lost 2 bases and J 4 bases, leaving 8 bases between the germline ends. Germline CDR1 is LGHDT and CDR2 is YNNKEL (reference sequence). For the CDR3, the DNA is TGTGCCAGCAGCCAACAAGCGGGCACCGGGGAGCTGTTTTTT. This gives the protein CASSQQAGTGELFF.

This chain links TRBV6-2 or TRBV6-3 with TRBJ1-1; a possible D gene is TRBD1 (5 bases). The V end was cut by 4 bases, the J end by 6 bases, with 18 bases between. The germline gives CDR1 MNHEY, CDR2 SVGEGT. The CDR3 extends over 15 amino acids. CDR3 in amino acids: CASSSGVRLFPEAFF. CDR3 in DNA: TGTGCCAGCAGTTCGGGGGTCCGGCTATTCCCTGAAGCTTTCTTT.

The CDR3 coding sequence is TGTGCCAGCAGTGAATATGGGTTTAGGGGGTACGAGCAGTACTTC. This encodes CASSEYGFRGYEQYF. J is TRBJ2-7 and V is TRBV2, with D maybe TRBD1 (6 bases). V gave up 2 bases and J gave up 4 bases, with 15 bases separating them. This CDR3 is built from 15 residues. Germline V CDR1 and CDR2: SNHLY, FYNNEI.

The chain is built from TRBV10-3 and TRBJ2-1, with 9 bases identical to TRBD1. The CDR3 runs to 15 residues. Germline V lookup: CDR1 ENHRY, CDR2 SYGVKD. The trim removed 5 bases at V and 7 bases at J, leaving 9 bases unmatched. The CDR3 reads CAISQGQGRENEQFF. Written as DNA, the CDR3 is TGTGCCATCAGTCAGGGACAGGGACGAGAGAATGAGCAGTTCTTC.

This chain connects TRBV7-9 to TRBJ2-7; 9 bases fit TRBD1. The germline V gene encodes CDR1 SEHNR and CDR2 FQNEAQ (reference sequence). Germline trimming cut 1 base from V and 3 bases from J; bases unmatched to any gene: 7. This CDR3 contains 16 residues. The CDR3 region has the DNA TGTGCCAGCAGCTTAGGTTTAGGACAGGGGTTCTACGAGCAGTACTTC. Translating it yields CASSLGLGQGFYEQYF.

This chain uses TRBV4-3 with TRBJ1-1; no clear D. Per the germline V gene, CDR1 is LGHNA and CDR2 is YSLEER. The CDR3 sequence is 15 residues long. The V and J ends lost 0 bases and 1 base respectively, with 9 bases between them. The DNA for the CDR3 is TGCGCCAGCAGCCAAGATAACCCAGAGAACACTGAAGCTTTCTTT. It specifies CASSQDNPENTEAFF.

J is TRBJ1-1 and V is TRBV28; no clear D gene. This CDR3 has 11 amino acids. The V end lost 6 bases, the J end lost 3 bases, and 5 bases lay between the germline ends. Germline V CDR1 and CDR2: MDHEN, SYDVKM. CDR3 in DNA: TGTGCCAGCAGGAGGGACACTGAAGCTTTCTTT. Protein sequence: CASRRDTEAFF.

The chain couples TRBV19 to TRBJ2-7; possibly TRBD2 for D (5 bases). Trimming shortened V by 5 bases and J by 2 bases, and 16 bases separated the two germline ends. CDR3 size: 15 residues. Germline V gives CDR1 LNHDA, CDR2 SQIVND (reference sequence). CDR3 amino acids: CASSPGSRRTYEQYF. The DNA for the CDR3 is TGTGCCAGTAGTCCTGGGTCCCGGAGGACCTACGAGCAGTACTTC.

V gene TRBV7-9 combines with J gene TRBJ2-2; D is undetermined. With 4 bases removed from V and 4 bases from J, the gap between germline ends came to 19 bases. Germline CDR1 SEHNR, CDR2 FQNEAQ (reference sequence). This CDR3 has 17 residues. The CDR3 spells CASSSALGRVGTGELFF. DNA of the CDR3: TGTGCCAGCAGCTCAGCTCTAGGAAGGGTCGGCACCGGGGAGCTGTTTTTT.

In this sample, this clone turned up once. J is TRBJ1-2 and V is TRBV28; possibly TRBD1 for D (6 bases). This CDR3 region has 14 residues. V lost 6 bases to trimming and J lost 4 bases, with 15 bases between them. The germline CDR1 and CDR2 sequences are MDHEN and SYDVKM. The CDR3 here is CASREQGTFYGYTF. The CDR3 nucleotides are TGTGCCAGCAGGGAACAGGGAACATTCTATGGCTACACCTTC.

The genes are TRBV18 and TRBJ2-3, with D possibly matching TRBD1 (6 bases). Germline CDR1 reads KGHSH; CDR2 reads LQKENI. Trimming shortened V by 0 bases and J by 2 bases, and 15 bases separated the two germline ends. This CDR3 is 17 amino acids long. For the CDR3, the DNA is TGTGCCAGCTCACCACCAAGCTCCGACAGGTACACAGATACGCAGTATTTT. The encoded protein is CASSPPSSDRYTDTQYF.

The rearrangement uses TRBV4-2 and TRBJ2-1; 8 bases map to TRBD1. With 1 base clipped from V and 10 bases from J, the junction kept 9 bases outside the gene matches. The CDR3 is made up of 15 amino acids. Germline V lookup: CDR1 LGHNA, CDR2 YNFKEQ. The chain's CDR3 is CASSQGAGGALEQFF. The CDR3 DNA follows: TGTGCCAGCAGCCAAGGGGCAGGGGGCGCATTGGAGCAGTTCTTC.

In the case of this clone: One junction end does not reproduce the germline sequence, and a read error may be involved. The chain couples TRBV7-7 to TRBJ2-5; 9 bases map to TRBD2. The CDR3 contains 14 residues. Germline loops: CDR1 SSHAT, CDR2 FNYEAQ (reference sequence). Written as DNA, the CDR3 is TGTGCTAGCAGCCCTAGGACTAGCGTTGAGACCCAGTACTTC. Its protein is CASSPRTSVETQYF.

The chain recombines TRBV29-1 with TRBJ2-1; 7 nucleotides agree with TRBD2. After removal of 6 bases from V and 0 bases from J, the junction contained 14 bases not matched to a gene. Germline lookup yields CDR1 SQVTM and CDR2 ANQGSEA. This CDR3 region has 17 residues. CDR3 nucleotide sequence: TGCAGCGTCACCGGGACTATCCCTCTTAGCTCCTACAATGAGCAGTTCTTC. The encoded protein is CSVTGTIPLSSYNEQFF.

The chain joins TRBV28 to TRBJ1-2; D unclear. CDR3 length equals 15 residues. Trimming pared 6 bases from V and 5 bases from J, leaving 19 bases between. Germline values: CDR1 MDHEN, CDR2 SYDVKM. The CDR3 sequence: CASSPVNGNRYGYTF. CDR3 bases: TGTGCCAGCAGCCCCGTCAACGGGAATCGGTATGGCTACACCTTC.

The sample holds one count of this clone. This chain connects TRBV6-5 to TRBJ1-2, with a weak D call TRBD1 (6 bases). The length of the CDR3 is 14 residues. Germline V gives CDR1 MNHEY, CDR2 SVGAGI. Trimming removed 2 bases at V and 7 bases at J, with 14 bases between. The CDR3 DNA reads TGTGCCAGCAGTTACAGAGGGGGTGACGGTGGCTACACCTTC. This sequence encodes CASSYRGGDGGYTF.